This TCR beta chain was captured in a study of blood T cell repertoires in COVID-19. About the study: Both acute and convalescent COVID-19 samples were obtained from the United States, Italy and Spain.

This CDR3 is built from 12 residues. Germline assignment: CDR1 LNHDA and CDR2 SQIVND (reference sequence). V was clipped by 3 bases and J by 7 bases, with 9 bases between them. Per the study methods: Amplification with reference gene primers provided the estimates of nucleated cell counts. Sequencing was performed with immunoSEQ multiplex PCR; in TCRdb, only in-frame clones are kept and a portion is missing. D and trimming come from the DNA, and the V and J calls and clone size come from that table. The data show about 78,000 clones, less than 90% seen once. This clone turned up a few times. This sequence originates from a man aged 55 to 70 with active or convalescent COVID-19. This chain connects TRBV19 to TRBJ1-1, with D possibly being TRBD1 (6 bases). Source material: peripheral blood. The CDR3 DNA sequence: TGTGCCAGTAGTATCGACAGGAGTGAAGCTTTCTTT. Protein sequence: CASSIDRSEAFF.